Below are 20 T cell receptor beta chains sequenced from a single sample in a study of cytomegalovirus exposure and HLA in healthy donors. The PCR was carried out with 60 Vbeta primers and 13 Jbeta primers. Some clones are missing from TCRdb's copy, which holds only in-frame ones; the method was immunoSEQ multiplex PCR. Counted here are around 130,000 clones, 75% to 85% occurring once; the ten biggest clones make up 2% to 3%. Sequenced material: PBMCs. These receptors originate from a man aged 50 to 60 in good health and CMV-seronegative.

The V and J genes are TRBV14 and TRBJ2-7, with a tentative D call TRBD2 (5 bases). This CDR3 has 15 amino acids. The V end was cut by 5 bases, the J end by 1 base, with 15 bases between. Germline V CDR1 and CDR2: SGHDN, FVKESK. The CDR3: CASSSAGHYSYEQYF. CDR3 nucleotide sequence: TGTGCCAGCAGCTCTGCGGGCCACTATTCCTACGAGCAGTACTTC.

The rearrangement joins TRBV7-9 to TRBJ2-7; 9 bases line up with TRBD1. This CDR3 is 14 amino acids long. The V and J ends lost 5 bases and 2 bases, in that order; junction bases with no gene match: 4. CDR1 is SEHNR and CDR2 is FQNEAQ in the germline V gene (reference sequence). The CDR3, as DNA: TGTGCCAGCAGCAACGGACAGGGGACCTACGAGCAGTACTTC. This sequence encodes CASSNGQGTYEQYF.

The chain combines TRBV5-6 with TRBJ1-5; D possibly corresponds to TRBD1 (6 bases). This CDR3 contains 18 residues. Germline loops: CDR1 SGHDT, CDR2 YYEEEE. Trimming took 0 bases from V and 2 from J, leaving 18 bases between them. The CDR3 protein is CASSLAGAGDEGNQPQHF. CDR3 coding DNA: TGTGCCAGCAGCTTGGCCGGGGCAGGGGATGAGGGCAATCAGCCCCAGCATTTT.

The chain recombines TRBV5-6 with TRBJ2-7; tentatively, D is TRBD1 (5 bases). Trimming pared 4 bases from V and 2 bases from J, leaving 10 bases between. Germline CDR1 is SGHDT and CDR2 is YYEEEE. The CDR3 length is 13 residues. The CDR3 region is CASSPDRAYEQYF. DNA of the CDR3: TGTGCCAGCAGCCCAGACAGAGCCTACGAGCAGTACTTC.

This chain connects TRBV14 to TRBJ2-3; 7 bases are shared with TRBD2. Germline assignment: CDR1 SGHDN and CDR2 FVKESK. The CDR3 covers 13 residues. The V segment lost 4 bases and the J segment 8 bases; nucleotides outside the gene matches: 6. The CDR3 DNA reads TGTGCCAGCAGCCCCGGACTAGATGGTACGCAGTATTTT. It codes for CASSPGLDGTQYF.

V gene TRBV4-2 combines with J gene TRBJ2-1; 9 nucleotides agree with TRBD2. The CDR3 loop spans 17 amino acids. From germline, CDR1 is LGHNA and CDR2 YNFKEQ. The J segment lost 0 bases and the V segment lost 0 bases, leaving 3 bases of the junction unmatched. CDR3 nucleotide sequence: TGTGCCAGCAGCCAAGAGGCGGGGGGGAGCTCCTACAATGAGCAGTTCTTC. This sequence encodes CASSQEAGGSSYNEQFF.

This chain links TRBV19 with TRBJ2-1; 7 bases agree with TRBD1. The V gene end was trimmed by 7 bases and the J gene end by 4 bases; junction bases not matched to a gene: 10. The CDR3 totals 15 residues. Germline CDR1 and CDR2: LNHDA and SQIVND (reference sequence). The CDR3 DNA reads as TGTGCCAGTACCCCTGGGACAGTACGATACAATGAGCAGTTCTTC. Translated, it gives CASTPGTVRYNEQFF.

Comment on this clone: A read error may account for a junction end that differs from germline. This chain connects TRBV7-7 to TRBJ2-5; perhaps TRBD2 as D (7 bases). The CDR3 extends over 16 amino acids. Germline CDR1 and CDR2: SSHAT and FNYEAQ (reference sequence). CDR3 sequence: CASSLGLRGAGETQYF. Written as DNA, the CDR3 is TGTGCTAGCAGCTTAGGCCTCCGGGGGGCGGGAGAGACCCAGTACTTC.

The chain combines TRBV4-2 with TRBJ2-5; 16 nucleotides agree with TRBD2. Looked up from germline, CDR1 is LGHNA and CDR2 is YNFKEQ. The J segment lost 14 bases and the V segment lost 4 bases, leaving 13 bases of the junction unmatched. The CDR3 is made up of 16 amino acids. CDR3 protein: CASSPKKGLAGGRPYF. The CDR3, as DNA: TGTGCCAGCAGCCCGAAAAAGGGACTAGCGGGGGGGCGGCCTTACTTC.

The CDR3 here is CASSRDREITDTQYF. Written as DNA, the CDR3 is TGTGCCAGCAGCCGGGACAGGGAAATCACAGATACGCAGTATTTT. The chain uses TRBV2 and TRBJ2-3; TRBD1 agrees at 9 bases. With V trimmed by 6 bases and J by 2 bases, 6 bases remained unmatched. Germline CDR1 and CDR2: SNHLY and FYNNEI. The CDR3 runs 15 residues.

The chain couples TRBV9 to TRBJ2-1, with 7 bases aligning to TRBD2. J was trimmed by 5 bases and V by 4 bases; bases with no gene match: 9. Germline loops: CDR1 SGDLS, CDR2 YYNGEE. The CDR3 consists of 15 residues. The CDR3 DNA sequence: TGTGCCAGCAGCCCAACGTGGGGGACTAACAATGAGCAGTTCTTC. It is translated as CASSPTWGTNNEQFF.

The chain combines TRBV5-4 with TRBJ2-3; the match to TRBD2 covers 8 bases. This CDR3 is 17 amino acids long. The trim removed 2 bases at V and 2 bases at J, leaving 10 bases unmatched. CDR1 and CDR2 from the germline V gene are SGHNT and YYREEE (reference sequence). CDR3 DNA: TGTGCCAGCAGCTTAGCCTCGGGGGGGCGGGTCACAGATACGCAGTATTTT. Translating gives CASSLASGGRVTDTQYF.

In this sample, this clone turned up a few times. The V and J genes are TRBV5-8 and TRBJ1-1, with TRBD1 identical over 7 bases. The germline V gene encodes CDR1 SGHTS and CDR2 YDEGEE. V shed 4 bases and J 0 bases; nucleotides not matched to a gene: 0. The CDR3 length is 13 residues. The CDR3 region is CASSGTVNTEAFF. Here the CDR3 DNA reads TGTGCCAGCAGCGGGACAGTGAACACTGAAGCTTTCTTT.

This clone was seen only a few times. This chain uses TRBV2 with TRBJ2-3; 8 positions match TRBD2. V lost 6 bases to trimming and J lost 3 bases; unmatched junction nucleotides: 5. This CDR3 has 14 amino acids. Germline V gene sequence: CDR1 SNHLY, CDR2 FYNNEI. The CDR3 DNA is TGTGCCAGCAGCCAGCGGGGGTCGACAGATACGCAGTATTTT. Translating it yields CASSQRGSTDTQYF. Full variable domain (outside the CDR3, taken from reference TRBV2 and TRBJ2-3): EPEVTQTPSHQVTQMGQEVILRCVPISNHLYFYWYRQILGQKVEFLVSFYNNEISEKSEIFDDQFSVERPDGSNFTLKIRSTKLEDSAMYFCASSQRGSTDTQYFGPGTRLTVL.

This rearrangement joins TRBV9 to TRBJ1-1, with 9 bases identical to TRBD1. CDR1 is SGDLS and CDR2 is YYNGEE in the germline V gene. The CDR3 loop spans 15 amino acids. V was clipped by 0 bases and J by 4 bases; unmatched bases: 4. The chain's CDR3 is CASSVVETGGTEAFF. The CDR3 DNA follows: TGTGCCAGCAGCGTAGTGGAGACAGGGGGCACTGAAGCTTTCTTT.

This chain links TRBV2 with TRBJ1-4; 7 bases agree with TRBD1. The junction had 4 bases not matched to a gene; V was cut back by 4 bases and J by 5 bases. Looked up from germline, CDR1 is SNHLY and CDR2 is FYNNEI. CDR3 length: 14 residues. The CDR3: CASSVTGRNEKLFF. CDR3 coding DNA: TGTGCCAGCAGTGTGACAGGGCGGAATGAAAAACTGTTTTTT.

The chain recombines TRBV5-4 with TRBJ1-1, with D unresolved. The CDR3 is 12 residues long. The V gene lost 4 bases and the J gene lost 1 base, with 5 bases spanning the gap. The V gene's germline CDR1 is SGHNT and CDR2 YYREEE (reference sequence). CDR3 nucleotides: TGTGCCAGCAGCGCAGGGAACACTGAAGCTTTCTTT. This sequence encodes CASSAGNTEAFF.

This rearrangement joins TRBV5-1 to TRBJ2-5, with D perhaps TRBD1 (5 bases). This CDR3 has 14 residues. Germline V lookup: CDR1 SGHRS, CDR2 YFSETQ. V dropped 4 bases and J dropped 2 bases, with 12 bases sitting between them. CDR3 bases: TGCGCCAGCAGCCCCGACAGTTATCAAGAGACCCAGTACTTC. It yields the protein CASSPDSYQETQYF. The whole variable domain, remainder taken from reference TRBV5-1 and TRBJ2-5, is KAGVTQTPRYLIKTRGQQVTLSCSPISGHRSVSWYQQTPGQGLQFLFEYFSETQRNKGNFPGRFSGRQFSNSRSEMNVSTLELGDSALYLCASSPDSYQETQYFGPGTRLLVL.

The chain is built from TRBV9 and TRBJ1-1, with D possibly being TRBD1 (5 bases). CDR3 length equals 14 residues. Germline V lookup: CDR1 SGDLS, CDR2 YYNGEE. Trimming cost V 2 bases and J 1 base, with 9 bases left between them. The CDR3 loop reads CASSVAGPNTEAFF. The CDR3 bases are TGTGCCAGCAGCGTGGCAGGGCCGAACACTGAAGCTTTCTTT. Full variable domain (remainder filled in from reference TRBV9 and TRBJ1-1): DSGVTQTPKHLITATGQRVTLRCSPRSGDLSVYWYQQSLDQGLQFLIQYYNGEERAKGNILERFSAQQFPDLHSELNLSSLELGDSALYFCASSVAGPNTEAFFGQGTRLTVV.

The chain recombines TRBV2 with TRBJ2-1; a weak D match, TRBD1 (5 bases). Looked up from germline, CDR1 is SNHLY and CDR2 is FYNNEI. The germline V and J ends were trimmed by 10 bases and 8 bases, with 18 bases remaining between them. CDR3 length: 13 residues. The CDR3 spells CATQGVVADEQFF. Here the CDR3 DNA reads TGTGCCACCCAAGGGGTGGTGGCGGATGAGCAGTTCTTC.